The 5 T cell receptor beta chains listed next were all sequenced from one sample in a study of CD8 T cells in Susac syndrome. After extraction with the RNeasy kit, roughly 0.45 to 1 ug of the RNA was reverse transcribed using random hexamers. TCRdb called the immunoSEQ multiplex PCR reads again in MiXCR, with one record for every CDR3 protein. The sample records about 210,000 distinct CDR3 sequences, 94% being singletons. The sequencing sample was made of CD4+ T cells from PBMCs. The source is a human donor with Susac syndrome.

The chain is built from TRBV29-1 and TRBJ1-5, with D perhaps matching TRBD1 (5 bases). Germline V gene sequence: CDR1 SQVTM, CDR2 ANQGSEA. The CDR3 spans 13 residues. Trimming took off 4 bases at V and 2 bases at J, with 9 bases between the two ends. The CDR3 spells CSVGRGGNQPQHF. CDR3 in DNA: TGCAGCGTTGGACGAGGGGGCAATCAGCCCCAGCATTTT.

The sample holds one count of this clonotype. V is TRBV2 and J is TRBJ2-3; TRBD2 aligns across 7 bases. Germline V CDR1 and CDR2: SNHLY, FYNNEI. The CDR3 is 13 residues long. With V trimmed by 3 bases and J by 6 bases, 3 bases remained unmatched. The CDR3 is CASSEVGGDTQYF. The CDR3 coding sequence is TGTGCCAGCAGTGAGGTGGGGGGGGATACGCAGTATTTT.

V is TRBV2 and J is TRBJ2-5; D is possibly TRBD2 (6 bases). The V end was cut by 6 bases, the J end by 4 bases, with 24 bases between. The CDR3 runs 17 residues. Germline V gene lookup returns CDR1 SNHLY and CDR2 FYNNEI. The CDR3 loop is CASSAPPGGKSSETQYF. DNA for the CDR3: TGTGCCAGCAGCGCCCCTCCTGGGGGGAAGTCCTCAGAGACCCAGTACTTC.

The CDR3 bases are TGCAGTGCTAGTGACGCGGACAATGAGCAGTTCTTC. Its protein product is CSASDADNEQFF. V usage is TRBV20-1 and J usage is TRBJ2-1; D remains ambiguous. In germline, CDR1 is DFQATT, CDR2 SNEGSKA (reference sequence). Trimming took 3 bases from V and 5 from J, leaving 8 bases between them. The CDR3 extends over 12 amino acids.

The V and J genes are TRBV18 and TRBJ1-6; D remains ambiguous. V shed 2 bases and J shed 11 bases, with 16 bases lying between them. Per germline, CDR1 KGHSH and CDR2 LQKENI. This CDR3 contains 15 residues. The CDR3 DNA reads TGTGCCAGCTCACCAGCCGGAGGGTCAGTTCCACCCCTCCACTTT. Amino acids: CASSPAGGSVPPLHF.